This T cell receptor beta chain was sequenced for a study of cytomegalovirus exposure and HLA in healthy donors. Profiling relied on immunoSEQ multiplex PCR, and the TCRdb table lists in-frame clones only, not all of them. The sample includes 170,000 or so clones, about 85% of them seen just once. This CDR3 contains 15 residues. Germline CDR1 SGHTA, CDR2 FQGTGA. Germline trimming cut 5 bases from V and 0 bases from J; bases unmatched to any gene: 4. This clonotype was sampled from a man younger than 35 in good health and CMV-seropositive. This chain connects TRBV7-3 to TRBJ2-1; the match to TRBD1 covers 7 bases. Sequencing input: PBMCs. CDR3 sequence: CASSLTGASYNEQFF. The CDR3, as DNA: TGTGCCAGCAGCCTTACAGGGGCCTCCTACAATGAGCAGTTCTTC.